This T cell receptor (beta chain) derives from a study of blood T cell repertoires in COVID-19. Across the whole study: Samples of COVID-19 (acute and convalescent) were obtained from the United States, Italy and Spain. PBMCs, B-cell-depleted T cells, or T cells provided the cDNA or gDNA that made up the material.

The CDR3 covers 13 residues. The V gene lost 1 base and the J gene lost 12 bases, with 13 bases spanning the gap. Germline V CDR1 and CDR2: MNHNS, SASEGT. As processed by the authors: Estimation of nucleated cell counts relied on the amplification of reference gene primers. Only in-frame clones appear in the TCRdb table, and some are missing; sequencing was by immunoSEQ multiplex PCR. D and trimming come from the DNA, and the V and J calls and clone size come from that table. The table records about 200,000 clones, 70% to 90% of them present only once. Sequencing was carried out using peripheral blood. The chain recombines TRBV6-1 with TRBJ2-1; no reliable D call. The sequence came from a woman in her 40s with acute or convalescent COVID-19. CDR3 loop: CASSEENGYTQFF. The CDR3 region has the DNA TGTGCCAGCAGTGAAGAAAACGGGTACACGCAGTTCTTC.